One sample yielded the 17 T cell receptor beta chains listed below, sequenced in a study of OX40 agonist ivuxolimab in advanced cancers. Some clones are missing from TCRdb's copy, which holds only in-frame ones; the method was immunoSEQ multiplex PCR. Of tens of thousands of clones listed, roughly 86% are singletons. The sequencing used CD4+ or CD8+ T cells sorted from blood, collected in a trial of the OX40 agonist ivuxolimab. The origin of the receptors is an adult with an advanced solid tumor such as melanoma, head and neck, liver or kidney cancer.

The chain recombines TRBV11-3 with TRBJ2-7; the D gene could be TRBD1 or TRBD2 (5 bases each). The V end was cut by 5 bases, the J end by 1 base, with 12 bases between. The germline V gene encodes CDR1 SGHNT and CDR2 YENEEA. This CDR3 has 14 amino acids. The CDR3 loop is CASSPGTDSYEQYV. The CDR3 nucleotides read TGTGCCAGCAGCCCCGGGACCGATTCCTACGAGCAGTACGTC.

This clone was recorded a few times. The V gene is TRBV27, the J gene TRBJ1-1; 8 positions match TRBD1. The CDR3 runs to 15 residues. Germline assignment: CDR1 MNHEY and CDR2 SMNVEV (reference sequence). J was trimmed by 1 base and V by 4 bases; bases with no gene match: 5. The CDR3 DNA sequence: TGTGCCAGCAGTTGGGGACAGGTGGCGAACACTGAAGCTTTCTTT. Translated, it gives CASSWGQVANTEAFF.

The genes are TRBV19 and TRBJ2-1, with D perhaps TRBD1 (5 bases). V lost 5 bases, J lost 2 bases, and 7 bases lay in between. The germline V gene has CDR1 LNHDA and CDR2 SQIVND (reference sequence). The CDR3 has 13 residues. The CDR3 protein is CASSSGPYNEQFF. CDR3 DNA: TGTGCCAGTAGTTCAGGGCCCTACAATGAGCAGTTCTTC.

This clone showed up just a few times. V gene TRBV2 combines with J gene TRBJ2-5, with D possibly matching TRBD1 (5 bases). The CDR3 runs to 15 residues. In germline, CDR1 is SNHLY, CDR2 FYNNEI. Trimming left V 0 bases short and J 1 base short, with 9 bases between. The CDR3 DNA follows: TGTGCCAGCAGTGAAGCGCTTACAGGCCAAGAGACCCAGTACTTC. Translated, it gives CASSEALTGQETQYF.

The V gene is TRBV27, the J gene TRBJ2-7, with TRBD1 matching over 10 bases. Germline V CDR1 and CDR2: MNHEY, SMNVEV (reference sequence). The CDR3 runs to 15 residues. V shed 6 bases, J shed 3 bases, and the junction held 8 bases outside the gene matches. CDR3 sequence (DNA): TGTGCCAGCAGCGTGAGGACAGGGGGTAGCTACGAGCAGTACTTC. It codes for CASSVRTGGSYEQYF.

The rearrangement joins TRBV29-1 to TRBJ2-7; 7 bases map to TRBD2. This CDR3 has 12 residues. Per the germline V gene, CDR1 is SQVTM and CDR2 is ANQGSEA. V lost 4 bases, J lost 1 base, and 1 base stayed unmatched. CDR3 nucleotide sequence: TGCAGCGTTGCCGGGGGGTCCTACGAGCAGTACTTC. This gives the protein CSVAGGSYEQYF.

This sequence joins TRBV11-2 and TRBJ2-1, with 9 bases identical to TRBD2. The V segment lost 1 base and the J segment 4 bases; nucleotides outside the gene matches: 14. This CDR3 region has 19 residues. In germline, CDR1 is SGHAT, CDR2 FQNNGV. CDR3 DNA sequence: TGTGCCAGCAGCTTAGCTCTAAGGGGACTAGCAGCGAGTTACAATGAGCAGTTCTTC. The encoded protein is CASSLALRGLAASYNEQFF.

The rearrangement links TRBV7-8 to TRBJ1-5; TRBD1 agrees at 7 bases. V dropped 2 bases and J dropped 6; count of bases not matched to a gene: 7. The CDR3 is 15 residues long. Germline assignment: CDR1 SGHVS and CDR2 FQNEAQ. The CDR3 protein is CASSLQDRVGQPQHF. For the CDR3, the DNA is TGTGCCAGCAGCTTACAAGACAGGGTCGGTCAGCCCCAGCATTTT. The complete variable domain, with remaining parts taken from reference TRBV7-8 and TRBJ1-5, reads GAGVSQSPRYKVAKRGQDVALRCDPISGHVSLFWYQQALGQGPEFLTYFQNEAQLDKSGLPSDRFFAERPEGSVSTLKIQRTQQEDSAVYLCASSLQDRVGQPQHFGDGTRLSIL.

CDR3 sequence (DNA): TGTGCCAGCTCACCCACAGGGCTTGGGGCCAACGTCCTGACTTTC. This translates into CASSPTGLGANVLTF. The chain carries TRBV18 and TRBJ2-6, with D perhaps TRBD1 (6 bases). Germline V lookup: CDR1 KGHSH, CDR2 LQKENI. The CDR3 is 15 residues long. Trimming shortened V by 3 bases and J by 3 bases, and 9 bases separated the two germline ends.

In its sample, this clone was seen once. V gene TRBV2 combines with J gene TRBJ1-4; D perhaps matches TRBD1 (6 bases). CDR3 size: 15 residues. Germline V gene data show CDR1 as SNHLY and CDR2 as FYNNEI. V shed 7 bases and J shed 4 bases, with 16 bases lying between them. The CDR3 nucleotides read TGTGCCAGCAAGGAGACGACAGGCCTTAATGAAAAACTGTTTTTT. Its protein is CASKETTGLNEKLFF.

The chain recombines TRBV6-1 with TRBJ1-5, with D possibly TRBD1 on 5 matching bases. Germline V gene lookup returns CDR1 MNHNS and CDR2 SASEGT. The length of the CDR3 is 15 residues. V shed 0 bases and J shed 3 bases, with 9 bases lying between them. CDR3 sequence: CASSEAGGDNQPQHF. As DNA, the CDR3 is TGTGCCAGCAGTGAAGCGGGGGGGGACAATCAGCCCCAGCATTTT.

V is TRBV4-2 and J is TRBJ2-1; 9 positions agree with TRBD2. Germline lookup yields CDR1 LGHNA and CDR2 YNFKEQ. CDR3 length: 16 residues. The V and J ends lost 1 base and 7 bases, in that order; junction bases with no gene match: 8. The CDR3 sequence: CASSQVGTSSENEQFF. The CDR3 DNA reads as TGTGCCAGCAGCCAAGTGGGGACTAGCTCGGAAAATGAGCAGTTCTTC.

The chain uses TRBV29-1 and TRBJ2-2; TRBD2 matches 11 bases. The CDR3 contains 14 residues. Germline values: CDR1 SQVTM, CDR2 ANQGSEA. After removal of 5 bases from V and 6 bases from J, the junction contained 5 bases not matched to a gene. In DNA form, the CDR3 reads TGCAGCGTTTCCACTAGCGGGAGTCCCGGGGAGCTGTTTTTT. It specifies CSVSTSGSPGELFF.

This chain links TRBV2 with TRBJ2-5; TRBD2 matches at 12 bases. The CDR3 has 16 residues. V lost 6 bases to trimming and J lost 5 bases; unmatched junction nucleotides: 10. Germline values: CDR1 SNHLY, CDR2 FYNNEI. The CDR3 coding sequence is TGTGCCAGCAGCCACACGACTAGCGGGAGTGGTGAGACCCAGTACTTC. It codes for CASSHTTSGSGETQYF.

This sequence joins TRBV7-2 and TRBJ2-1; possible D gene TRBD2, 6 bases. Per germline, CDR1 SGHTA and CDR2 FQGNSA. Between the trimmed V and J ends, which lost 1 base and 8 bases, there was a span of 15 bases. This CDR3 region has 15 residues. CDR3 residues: CASSLVSGGGDEQFF. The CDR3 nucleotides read TGTGCCAGCAGCTTAGTATCCGGCGGAGGGGATGAGCAGTTCTTC.

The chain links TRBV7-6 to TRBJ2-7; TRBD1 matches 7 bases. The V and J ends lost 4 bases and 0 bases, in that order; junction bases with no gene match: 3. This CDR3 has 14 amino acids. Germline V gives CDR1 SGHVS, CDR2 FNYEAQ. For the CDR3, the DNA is TGTGCCAGCAGCTCTGGACAGGACTCCTACGAGCAGTACGTC. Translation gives CASSSGQDSYEQYV.

CDR3 in DNA: TGTGCCAGCAGCTTGGCTCTAGCGGGATTCAATGAGCAGTTCTTC. Amino acid sequence: CASSLALAGFNEQFF. This chain uses TRBV7-9 with TRBJ2-1, with 9 bases fitting TRBD2. Trimming removed 3 bases from V and 6 bases from J; junction bases left unmatched: 6. The length of the CDR3 is 15 residues. The V gene's germline CDR1 is SEHNR and CDR2 FQNEAQ (reference sequence).